These T cell receptor beta chains were read from a single sample in a study of post-analysis software for immune sequencing data. TCRdb re-called the PCR reads through MiXCR, storing one row per CDR3 protein. The sample contains some 800,000 distinct CDR3 sequences, 46% of which appear only once. Sequencing was done on a sample of blood. These receptors were taken from a girl aged 5-17 years with multiple sclerosis. CDR3s include the opening cysteine and the closing phenylalanine or tryptophan. Fields, in order: J gene, CDR3 length, D gene, clone size, V gene, CDR3 protein, CDR3 DNA. D genes are given only for firm matches. For some rows the clone size is stated as once, few or many, or as a class when expanded; others skip it.

j_gene: TRBJ2-6
len: 20
d_gene: TRBD1
abundance: NA
v_gene: TRBV12-3/TRBV12-4
CDR3aa: CASSPQIGQGDSSGANVLTF
CDR3nt: TGTGCCAGCAGTCCACAGATCGGACAGGGCGACAGCTCTGGGGCCAACGTCCTGACTTTC

j_gene: TRBJ2-1
len: 15
d_gene: TRBD2
abundance: NA
v_gene: TRBV5-1
CDR3aa: CATRGGLAGVGEQFF
CDR3nt: TGCGCCACCCGGGGGGGACTAGCGGGAGTCGGTGAGCAGTTCTTC

j_gene: TRBJ1-2
len: 12
d_gene: NA
abundance: few
v_gene: TRBV29-1
CDR3aa: CSVSKGDYGYTF
CDR3nt: TGCAGCGTTTCCAAAGGGGACTATGGCTACACCTTC

j_gene: TRBJ2-4
len: 17
d_gene: NA
abundance: NA
v_gene: TRBV4-2
CDR3aa: CASSQGLAELAKNIQYF
CDR3nt: TGTGCCAGCAGCCAAGGGTTAGCGGAATTAGCCAAAAACATTCAGTACTTC

j_gene: TRBJ2-3
len: 12
d_gene: NA
abundance: NA
v_gene: TRBV12-3/TRBV12-4
CDR3aa: CASSLETGTQYF
CDR3nt: TGTGCCAGCAGTTTAGAGACGGGGACGCAGTATTTT

j_gene: TRBJ1-2
len: 14
d_gene: NA
abundance: few
v_gene: TRBV24-1
CDR3aa: CATSDGLRGYGYTF
CDR3nt: TGTGCCACCAGTGATGGGCTCCGGGGGTATGGCTACACCTTC

j_gene: TRBJ2-1
len: 16
d_gene: TRBD2
abundance: NA
v_gene: TRBV3-1
CDR3aa: CASSQLSGLAGNEQFF
CDR3nt: TGTGCCAGCAGCCAGTTGTCCGGACTAGCGGGAAATGAGCAGTTCTTC

j_gene: TRBJ2-4
len: 19
d_gene: NA
abundance: NA
v_gene: TRBV5-1
CDR3aa: CAGSLAVRANKGAKNIQYF
CDR3nt: TGCGCCGGCAGCTTGGCGGTCAGGGCGAATAAGGGGGCCAAAAACATTCAGTACTTC

j_gene: TRBJ2-4
len: 13
d_gene: NA
abundance: NA
v_gene: TRBV29-1
CDR3aa: CSIRAPLKNIQYF
CDR3nt: TGCAGCATAAGGGCGCCTCTCAAAAACATTCAGTACTTC

j_gene: TRBJ2-7
len: 13
d_gene: NA
abundance: NA
v_gene: TRBV27
CDR3aa: CASKGTETYEQYF
CDR3nt: TGTGCCAGCAAGGGGACGGAGACCTACGAGCAGTACTTC

j_gene: TRBJ2-7
len: 13
d_gene: TRBD1
abundance: many
v_gene: TRBV20-1
CDR3aa: CSATTGGPYEQYF
CDR3nt: TGCAGCGCTACGACAGGGGGCCCCTACGAGCAGTACTTC